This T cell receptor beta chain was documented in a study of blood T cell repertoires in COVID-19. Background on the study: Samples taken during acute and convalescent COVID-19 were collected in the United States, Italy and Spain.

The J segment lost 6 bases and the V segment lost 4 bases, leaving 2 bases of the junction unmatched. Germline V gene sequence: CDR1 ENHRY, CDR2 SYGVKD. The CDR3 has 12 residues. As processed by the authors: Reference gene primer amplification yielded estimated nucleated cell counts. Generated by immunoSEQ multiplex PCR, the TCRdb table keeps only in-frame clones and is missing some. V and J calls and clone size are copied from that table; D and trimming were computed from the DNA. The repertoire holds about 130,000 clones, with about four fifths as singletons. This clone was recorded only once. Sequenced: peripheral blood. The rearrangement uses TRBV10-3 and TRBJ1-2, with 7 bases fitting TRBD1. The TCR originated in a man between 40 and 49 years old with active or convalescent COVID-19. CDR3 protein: CAISADRDGYTF. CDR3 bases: TGTGCCATCAGTGCTGACAGGGATGGCTACACCTTC.